This entry describes one TCR beta chain. The sample belongs to a study of cytomegalovirus exposure and HLA in healthy donors. The table came from immunoSEQ multiplex PCR; TCRdb's copy has only in-frame clones and leaves some out. The table lists approximately 150,000 clones, roughly 90% of them singletons. This CDR3 comprises 10 residues. V was shortened by 2 bases and J by 7 bases, with 6 bases between the two germline ends. The germline CDR1 and CDR2 sequences are GTSNPN and SVGIG (reference sequence). This TCR came from a man between 18 and 35 years old in good health and CMV-seropositive. Sequenced material: PBMCs. This rearrangement joins TRBV30 to TRBJ2-7; a weak D match, TRBD2 (6 bases). The CDR3 reads CAWSRGEQYF. CDR3 coding DNA: TGTGCCTGGAGTCGGGGGGAGCAGTACTTC.